This T cell receptor beta chain was obtained from a study of human T cells and chemical hapten exposure. TCRdb passed the RACE reads through MiXCR, listing each CDR3 protein once. The sample lists fewer than 95,000 distinct CDR3 sequences; over 9.5% were seen once. Concerning this clonotype: A junction boundary mismatches the germline segment, possibly from a read error.

Documented time point: patch test 1, 2 weeks after DPC sensitization. The treatment was: therapeutic diphenylcyclopropenone sensitization with weekly scalp DPC. Sequenced material: whole blood, taken in connection with sensitization to the hapten diphenylcyclopropenone (DPC). The source is a man aged 40-49 years with alopecia areata. Some clones in this sample may be carry-over from other donors' samples.

The CDR3 DNA is TGCGCCAGCAGCCCCGACGGAGGCTACAATGAGCCGTTCTTC. Protein product: CASSPDGGYNEPFF. The V and J genes are TRBV5-1 and TRBJ2-1, with a tentative D call TRBD2 (5 bases). Germline V gives CDR1 SGHRS, CDR2 YFSETQ. This CDR3 is 14 amino acids long.